The 19 T cell receptor beta chains reported below all come from one sample, sequenced in a study of blood T cell repertoires in COVID-19. Libraries were prepared by immunoSEQ multiplex PCR; TCRdb keeps only in-frame clonotypes and omits some of them. The sample gives 210,000 or so clones, 70% to 90% of which show up once; almost 4.5% is in the top ten. The sample consisted of peripheral blood. All receptors derive from a man in his forties or fifties with acute or convalescent COVID-19.

The chain recombines TRBV19 with TRBJ2-3; TRBD1 matches at 7 bases. Germline V gene lookup returns CDR1 LNHDA and CDR2 SQIVND (reference sequence). The junction had 6 bases not matched to a gene; V was cut back by 3 bases and J by 3 bases. CDR3 length equals 15 residues. The CDR3: CASSIKKGATDTQYF. CDR3 sequence (DNA): TGTGCCAGTAGTATCAAGAAGGGGGCGACAGATACGCAGTATTTT.

Here the CDR3 DNA reads TGTGCCAGCAGCGCCTTTGGACAGGGGACCTCTGGGGCCAACGTCCTGACTTTC. Translated, it gives CASSAFGQGTSGANVLTF. The chain carries TRBV7-2 and TRBJ2-6, with 9 bases aligning to TRBD1. This CDR3 spans 18 amino acids. Germline-derived CDR1 and CDR2 are SGHTA and FQGNSA. The V gene end was trimmed by 5 bases and the J gene end by 0 bases; junction bases not matched to a gene: 8.

V and J are TRBV19 and TRBJ1-2, with D possibly matching TRBD1 (6 bases). Between the trimmed V and J ends, which lost 6 bases and 4 bases, there was a span of 15 bases. The CDR3 is made up of 14 amino acids. CDR1 is LNHDA, CDR2 SQIVND, per germline (reference sequence). This chain's CDR3 is CASSQTGTTYGYTF. The CDR3, as DNA: TGTGCCAGTAGCCAGACCGGGACAACCTATGGCTACACCTTC.

The rearrangement links TRBV5-1 to TRBJ1-2; D is perhaps TRBD1 (6 bases). The CDR3 has 14 residues. Germline CDR1 is SGHRS and CDR2 is YFSETQ. Trimming took 4 bases from V and 5 from J, leaving 15 bases between them. The CDR3 reads CASSLDRSGYGYTF. Written as DNA, the CDR3 is TGCGCCAGCAGCCTCGACAGGAGCGGTTATGGCTACACCTTC.

This sequence joins TRBV7-9 and TRBJ2-7, with D tentatively TRBD1 (7 bases). Germline assignment: CDR1 SEHNR and CDR2 FQNEAQ (reference sequence). The CDR3 spans 15 residues. V lost 1 base to trimming and J lost 4 bases, with 14 bases between them. CDR3 sequence reads: CASSLGAGGGYEQYF. For the CDR3, the DNA is TGTGCCAGCAGCTTAGGGGCAGGGGGAGGTTACGAGCAGTACTTC.

The V and J genes are TRBV5-4 and TRBJ2-5; D possibly corresponds to TRBD2 (5 bases). Trimming stripped 5 bases from V and 4 bases from J, with 9 bases between. Germline assignment: CDR1 SGHNT and CDR2 YYREEE (reference sequence). The CDR3 has 12 amino acids. CDR3 DNA sequence: TGTGCCAGCAGGGCACTAGGAGAGACCCAGTACTTC. Translating it yields CASRALGETQYF.

The V call is TRBV2, the J call TRBJ1-5, with TRBD1 identical over 8 bases. This CDR3 spans 14 amino acids. Germline V gene lookup returns CDR1 SNHLY and CDR2 FYNNEI. V shed 5 bases, J shed 3 bases, and the junction held 3 bases outside the gene matches. The CDR3 loop reads CASSRQGHNQPQHF. The CDR3 bases are TGTGCCAGCAGTAGACAGGGGCACAATCAGCCCCAGCATTTT.

The chain uses TRBV7-9 and TRBJ2-1; no clear D. With 4 bases removed from V and 5 bases from J, the gap between germline ends came to 18 bases. This CDR3 is built from 16 residues. Per the germline V gene, CDR1 is SEHNR and CDR2 is FQNEAQ (reference sequence). This CDR3 reads CASSSPATNGNNEQFF. CDR3 nucleotides: TGTGCCAGCAGCTCTCCCGCGACAAACGGTAACAATGAGCAGTTCTTC.

This clone was picked up one time. The chain recombines TRBV7-6 with TRBJ1-2, with TRBD1 identical over 7 bases. Germline lookup yields CDR1 SGHVS and CDR2 FNYEAQ. The length of the CDR3 is 15 residues. V gave up 1 base and J gave up 4 bases; unmatched junction bases: 6. The CDR3 nucleotides read TGTGCCAGCAGCTTAGACCGGACAGGAATCTATGGCTACACCTTC. Translation gives CASSLDRTGIYGYTF.

A few counts support this clone. This chain joins TRBV25-1 and TRBJ2-7; TRBD1 matches at 8 bases. This CDR3 comprises 15 residues. Germline V CDR1 and CDR2: MGHDK, SYGVNS. The junction had 11 bases not matched to a gene; V was cut back by 4 bases and J by 6 bases. CDR3 in amino acids: CASSVPGGISGEQYF. The CDR3 nucleotides read TGTGCCAGCAGTGTTCCAGGGGGCATTTCAGGCGAGCAGTACTTC.

The J gene is TRBJ1-2, the V gene TRBV15; TRBD1 might be the D (5 bases). Germline values: CDR1 LNHNV, CDR2 YYDKDF (reference sequence). Trimming left V 1 base short and J 1 base short, with 7 bases between. The CDR3 sequence is 14 residues long. CDR3 nucleotide sequence: TGTGCCACCAGCAGAGGACAGAGTAACTATGGCTACACCTTC. It codes for CATSRGQSNYGYTF.

The rearrangement links TRBV7-9 to TRBJ1-6; 7 nucleotides align to TRBD1. The germline gives CDR1 SEHNR, CDR2 FQNEAQ (reference sequence). V lost 4 bases and J lost 6; bases outside the gene matches: 3. This CDR3 is built from 14 residues. CDR3 DNA sequence: TGTGCCAGCAGCTGGGGGACAGCTAATTCACCCCTCCACTTT. Its protein is CASSWGTANSPLHF. The variable domain in full, with the rest retrieved from reference TRBV7-9 and TRBJ1-6, is DTGVSQNPRHKITKRGQNVTFRCDPISEHNRLYWYRQTLGQGPEFLTYFQNEAQLEKSRLLSDRFSAERPKGSFSTLEIQRTEQGDSAMYLCASSWGTANSPLHFGNGTRLTVT.

V usage is TRBV6-5 and J usage is TRBJ1-5, with 7 nucleotides matching TRBD1. Trimming at V came to 8 bases and at J to 4 bases, leaving 8 bases not matched to a gene. This CDR3 region has 14 residues. Germline V gene lookup returns CDR1 MNHEY and CDR2 SVGAGI. Written as DNA, the CDR3 is TGTGCCAGCGGTCCAGGGGGTTTTAATCAGCCCCAGCATTTT. As protein: CASGPGGFNQPQHF.

The chain combines TRBV5-4 with TRBJ2-5; D uncertain. The CDR3 runs 13 residues. V shed 4 bases and J shed 3 bases, with 10 bases lying between them. Germline V gene data show CDR1 as SGHNT and CDR2 as YYREEE (reference sequence). DNA for the CDR3: TGTGCCAGCAGCGTCGATATAGAAGAGACCCAGTACTTC. Translated: CASSVDIEETQYF. The entire variable domain, with the rest obtained from reference TRBV5-4 and TRBJ2-5, is as follows: ETGVTQSPTHLIKTRGQQVTLRCSSQSGHNTVSWYQQALGQGPQFIFQYYREEENGRGNFPPRFSGLQFPNYSSELNVNALELDDSALYLCASSVDIEETQYFGPGTRLLVL.

This chain connects TRBV5-1 to TRBJ1-3; D remains ambiguous. Germline V gene lookup returns CDR1 SGHRS and CDR2 YFSETQ. The CDR3 runs to 15 residues. Deletions cut 5 bases from V and 3 bases from J, with 15 bases between. This CDR3 is CASRVGSSGGNTIYF. The CDR3 nucleotides read TGCGCCAGCAGAGTCGGTTCCTCGGGTGGAAACACCATATATTTT.

The chain couples TRBV7-3 to TRBJ2-1; perhaps TRBD2 as D (7 bases). The germline V and J ends were trimmed by 5 bases and 0 bases, with 17 bases remaining between them. The CDR3 runs 17 residues. Looked up from germline, CDR1 is SGHTA and CDR2 is FQGTGA. The CDR3 loop reads CASSPIGGGTSYNEQFF. The CDR3 DNA reads as TGTGCCAGCAGCCCCATAGGGGGGGGGACCTCCTACAATGAGCAGTTCTTC. The variable domain in full, with the rest retrieved from reference TRBV7-3 and TRBJ2-1, is GAGVSQTPSNKVTEKGKYVELRCDPISGHTALYWYRQSLGQGPEFLIYFQGTGAADDSGLPNDRFFAVRPEGSVSTLKIQRTERGDSAVYLCASSPIGGGTSYNEQFFGPGTRLTVL.

J is TRBJ2-4 and V is TRBV9; 9 bases fit TRBD2. CDR1 SGDLS and CDR2 YYNGEE come from the germline V gene. The CDR3 length is 16 residues. With 0 bases clipped from V and 5 bases from J, the junction kept 6 bases outside the gene matches. Here the CDR3 reads CASSVGGSGGQNIQYF. The CDR3 bases are TGTGCCAGCAGCGTAGGAGGTAGCGGGGGCCAAAACATTCAGTACTTC.

This clone has only one observation. The chain employs TRBV2 and TRBJ1-2; tentative D call: TRBD1 (6 bases). Germline V gene data show CDR1 as SNHLY and CDR2 as FYNNEI. The V gene lost 9 bases and the J gene lost 0 bases, with 11 bases spanning the gap. The CDR3 is 13 amino acids. The CDR3: CARRQEANYGYTF. CDR3 DNA: TGTGCCAGACGACAGGAAGCTAACTATGGCTACACCTTC.

V is TRBV30 and J is TRBJ1-3, with 9 bases identical to TRBD1. CDR1 and CDR2 (germline): GTSNPN, SVGIG (reference sequence). The CDR3 runs 15 residues. Germline trimming cut 4 bases from V and 3 bases from J; bases unmatched to any gene: 7. CDR3 sequence: CAWTGQGFLGNTIYF. CDR3 bases: TGTGCCTGGACGGGACAGGGCTTTCTTGGAAACACCATATATTTT.